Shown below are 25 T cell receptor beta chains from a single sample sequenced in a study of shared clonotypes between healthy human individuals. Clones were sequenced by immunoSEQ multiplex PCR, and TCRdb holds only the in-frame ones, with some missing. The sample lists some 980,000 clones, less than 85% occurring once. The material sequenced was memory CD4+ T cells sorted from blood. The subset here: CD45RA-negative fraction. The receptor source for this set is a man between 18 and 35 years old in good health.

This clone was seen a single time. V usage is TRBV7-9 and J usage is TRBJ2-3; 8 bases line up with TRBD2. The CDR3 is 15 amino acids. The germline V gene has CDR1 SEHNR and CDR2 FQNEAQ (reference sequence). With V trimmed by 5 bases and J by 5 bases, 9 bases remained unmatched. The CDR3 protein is CASSRQLAARDTQYF. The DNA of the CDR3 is TGTGCCAGCAGCCGACAACTAGCGGCCAGAGATACGCAGTATTTT.

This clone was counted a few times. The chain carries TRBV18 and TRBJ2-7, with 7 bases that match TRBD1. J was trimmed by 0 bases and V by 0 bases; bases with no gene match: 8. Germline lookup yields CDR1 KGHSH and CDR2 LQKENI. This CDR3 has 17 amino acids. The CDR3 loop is CASSPPGQEDDSYEQYF. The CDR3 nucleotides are TGTGCCAGCTCACCACCTGGACAGGAAGATGACTCCTACGAGCAGTACTTC.

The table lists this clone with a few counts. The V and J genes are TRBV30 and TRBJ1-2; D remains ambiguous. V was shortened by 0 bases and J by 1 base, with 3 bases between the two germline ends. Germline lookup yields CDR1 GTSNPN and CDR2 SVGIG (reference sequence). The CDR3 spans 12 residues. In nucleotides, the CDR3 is TGTGCCTGGAGTGTCTATAACTATGGCTACACCTTC. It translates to CAWSVYNYGYTF.

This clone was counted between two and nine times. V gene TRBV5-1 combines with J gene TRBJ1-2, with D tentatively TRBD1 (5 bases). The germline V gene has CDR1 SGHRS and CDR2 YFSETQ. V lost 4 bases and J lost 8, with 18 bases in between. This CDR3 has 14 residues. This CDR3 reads CASSIGDSSAGYTF. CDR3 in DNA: TGCGCCAGCAGCATTGGCGACAGTTCGGCAGGCTACACCTTC.

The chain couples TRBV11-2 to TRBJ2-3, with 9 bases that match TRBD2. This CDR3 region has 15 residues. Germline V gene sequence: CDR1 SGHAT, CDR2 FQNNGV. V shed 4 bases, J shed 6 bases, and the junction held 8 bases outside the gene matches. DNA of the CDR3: TGTGCCAGCAGCTGGGATAGCGGGAGTAGGGATACGCAGTATTTT. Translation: CASSWDSGSRDTQYF.

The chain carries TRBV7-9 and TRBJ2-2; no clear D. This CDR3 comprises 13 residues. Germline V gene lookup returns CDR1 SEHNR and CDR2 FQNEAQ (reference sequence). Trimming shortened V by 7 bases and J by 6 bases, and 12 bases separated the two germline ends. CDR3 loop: CASMLGAPGELFF. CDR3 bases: TGTGCCAGCATGTTAGGAGCTCCCGGGGAGCTGTTTTTT.

This CDR3 reads CASSPMGSGVGTDTQYF. The CDR3 coding sequence is TGTGCCAGCAGCCCCATGGGTTCAGGAGTCGGGACAGATACGCAGTATTTT. The rearrangement joins TRBV7-2 to TRBJ2-3; D not resolved. The CDR3 runs 17 residues. Germline V gene data show CDR1 as SGHTA and CDR2 as FQGNSA. V was trimmed by 5 bases and J by 3 bases, leaving 21 bases between them.

CDR3 in amino acids: CASRFTGFEGEQFF. The CDR3 region has the DNA TGTGCCAGCAGATTCACAGGGTTTGAAGGTGAGCAGTTCTTC. The genes are TRBV2 and TRBJ2-1, with D tentatively TRBD1 (6 bases). Germline V gene sequence: CDR1 SNHLY, CDR2 FYNNEI. The CDR3 is 14 residues long. Trimming took 6 bases from V and 9 from J, leaving 18 bases between them.

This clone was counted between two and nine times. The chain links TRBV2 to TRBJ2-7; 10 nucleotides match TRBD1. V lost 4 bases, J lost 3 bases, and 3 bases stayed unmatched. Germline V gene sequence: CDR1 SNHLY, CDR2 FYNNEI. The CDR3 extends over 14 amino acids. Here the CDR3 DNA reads TGTGCCAGCAGTGGGTGGGACAGGGGCTACGAGCAGTACTTC. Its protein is CASSGWDRGYEQYF. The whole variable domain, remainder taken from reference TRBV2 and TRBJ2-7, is EPEVTQTPSHQVTQMGQEVILRCVPISNHLYFYWYRQILGQKVEFLVSFYNNEISEKSEIFDDQFSVERPDGSNFTLKIRSTKLEDSAMYFCASSGWDRGYEQYFGPGTRLTVT.

Here the CDR3 reads CASSPITGTGPYEQYF. As DNA, the CDR3 is TGTGCCAGCAGCCCGATAACCGGGACAGGTCCCTACGAGCAGTACTTC. V and J are TRBV11-2 and TRBJ2-7; 8 nucleotides match TRBD1. The germline V gene encodes CDR1 SGHAT and CDR2 FQNNGV. V gave up 5 bases and J gave up 2 bases; unmatched junction bases: 11. The CDR3 has 16 residues.

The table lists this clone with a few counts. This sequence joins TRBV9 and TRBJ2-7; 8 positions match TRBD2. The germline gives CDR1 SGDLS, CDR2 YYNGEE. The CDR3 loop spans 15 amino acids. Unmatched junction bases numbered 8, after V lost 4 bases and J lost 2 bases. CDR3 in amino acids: CASSSRAGVAYEQYF. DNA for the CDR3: TGTGCCAGCAGCTCACGAGCGGGGGTGGCCTACGAGCAGTACTTC.

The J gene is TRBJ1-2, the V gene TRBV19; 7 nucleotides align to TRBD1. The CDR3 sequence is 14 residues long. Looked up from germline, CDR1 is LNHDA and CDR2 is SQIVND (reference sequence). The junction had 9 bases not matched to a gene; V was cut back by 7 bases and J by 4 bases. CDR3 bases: TGTGCCAGTAATGACGACAGGGCAAGCTATGGCTACACCTTC. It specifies CASNDDRASYGYTF.

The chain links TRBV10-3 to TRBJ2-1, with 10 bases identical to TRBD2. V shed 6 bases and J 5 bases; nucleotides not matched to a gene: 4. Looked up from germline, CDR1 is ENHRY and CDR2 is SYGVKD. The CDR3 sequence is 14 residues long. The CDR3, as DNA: TGTGCCATCAGAACTAGCGGGACTAACAATGAGCAGTTCTTC. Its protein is CAIRTSGTNNEQFF.

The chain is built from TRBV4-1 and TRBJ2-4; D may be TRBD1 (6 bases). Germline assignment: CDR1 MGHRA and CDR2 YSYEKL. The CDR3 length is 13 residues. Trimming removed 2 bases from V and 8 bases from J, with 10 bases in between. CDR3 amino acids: CASSQREGDIQYF. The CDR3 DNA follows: TGCGCCAGCAGCCAAAGAGAGGGGGACATTCAGTACTTC.

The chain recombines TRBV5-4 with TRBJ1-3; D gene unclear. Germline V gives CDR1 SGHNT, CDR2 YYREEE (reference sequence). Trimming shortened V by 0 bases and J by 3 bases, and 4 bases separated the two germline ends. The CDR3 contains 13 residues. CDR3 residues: CASSLESGNTIYF. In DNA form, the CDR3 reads TGTGCCAGCAGCTTGGAAAGTGGAAACACCATATATTTT. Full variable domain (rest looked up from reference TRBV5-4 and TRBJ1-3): ETGVTQSPTHLIKTRGQQVTLRCSSQSGHNTVSWYQQALGQGPQFIFQYYREEENGRGNFPPRFSGLQFPNYSSELNVNALELDDSALYLCASSLESGNTIYFGEGSWLTVV.

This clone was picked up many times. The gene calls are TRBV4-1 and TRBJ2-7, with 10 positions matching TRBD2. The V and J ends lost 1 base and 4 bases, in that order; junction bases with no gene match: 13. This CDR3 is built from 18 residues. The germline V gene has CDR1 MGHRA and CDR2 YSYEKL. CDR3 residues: CASSQGFRAAGGRYEQYF. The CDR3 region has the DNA TGCGCCAGCAGCCAAGGGTTTAGGGCAGCGGGAGGGCGGTACGAGCAGTACTTC.

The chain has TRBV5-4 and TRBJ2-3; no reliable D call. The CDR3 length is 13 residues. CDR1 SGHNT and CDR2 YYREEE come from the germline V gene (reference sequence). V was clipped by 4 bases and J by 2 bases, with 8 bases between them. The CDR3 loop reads CASSPVPTDTQYF. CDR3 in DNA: TGTGCCAGCAGCCCCGTACCCACAGATACGCAGTATTTT. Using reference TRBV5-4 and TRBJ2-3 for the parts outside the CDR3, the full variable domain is ETGVTQSPTHLIKTRGQQVTLRCSSQSGHNTVSWYQQALGQGPQFIFQYYREEENGRGNFPPRFSGLQFPNYSSELNVNALELDDSALYLCASSPVPTDTQYFGPGTRLTVL.

The CDR3 region has the DNA TGTGCCAGCAGCTTCCGTATTTCGGACAATGAGCAGTTCTTC. Translation gives CASSFRISDNEQFF. This chain connects TRBV13 to TRBJ2-1; no firm D call. The V and J ends lost 3 bases and 5 bases respectively, with 11 bases between them. Germline CDR1 is PRHDT and CDR2 is FYEKMQ (reference sequence). The CDR3 is made up of 14 amino acids. Full variable domain (rest looked up from reference TRBV13 and TRBJ2-1): AAGVIQSPRHLIKEKRETATLKCYPIPRHDTVYWYQQGPGQDPQFLISFYEKMQSDKGSIPDRFSAQQFSDYHSELNMSSLELGDSALYFCASSFRISDNEQFFGPGTRLTVL.

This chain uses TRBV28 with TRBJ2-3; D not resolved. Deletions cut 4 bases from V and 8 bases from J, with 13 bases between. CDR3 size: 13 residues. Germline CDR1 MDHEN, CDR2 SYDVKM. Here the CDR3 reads CASSSHPVFTQYF. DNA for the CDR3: TGTGCCAGCAGTTCTCACCCCGTCTTTACGCAGTATTTT. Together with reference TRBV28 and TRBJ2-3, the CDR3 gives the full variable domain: DVKVTQSSRYLVKRTGEKVFLECVQDMDHENMFWYRQDPGLGLRLIYFSYDVKMKEKGDIPEGYSVSREKKERFSLILESASTNQTSMYLCASSSHPVFTQYFGPGTRLTVL.

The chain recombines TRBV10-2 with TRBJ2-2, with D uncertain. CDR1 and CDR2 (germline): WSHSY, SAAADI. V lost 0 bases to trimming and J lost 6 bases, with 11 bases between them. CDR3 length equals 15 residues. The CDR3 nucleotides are TGCGCCAGCAGTGAGTCGAGTCGTGGCTCCGGGGAGCTGTTTTTT. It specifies CASSESSRGSGELFF.

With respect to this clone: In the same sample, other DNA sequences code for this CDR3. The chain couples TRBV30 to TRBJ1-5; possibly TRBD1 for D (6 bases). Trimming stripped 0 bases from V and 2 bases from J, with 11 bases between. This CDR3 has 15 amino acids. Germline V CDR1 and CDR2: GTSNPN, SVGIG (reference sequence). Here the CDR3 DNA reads TGTGCCTGGAGTGTATGGGGGGCGGGCAATCAGCCCCAGCATTTT. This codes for CAWSVWGAGNQPQHF. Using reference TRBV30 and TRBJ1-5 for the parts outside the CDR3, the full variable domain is SQTIHQWPATLVQPVGSPLSLECTVEGTSNPNLYWYRQAAGRGLQLLFYSVGIGQISSEVPQNLSASRPQDRQFILSSKKLLLSDSGFYLCAWSVWGAGNQPQHFGDGTRLSIL.

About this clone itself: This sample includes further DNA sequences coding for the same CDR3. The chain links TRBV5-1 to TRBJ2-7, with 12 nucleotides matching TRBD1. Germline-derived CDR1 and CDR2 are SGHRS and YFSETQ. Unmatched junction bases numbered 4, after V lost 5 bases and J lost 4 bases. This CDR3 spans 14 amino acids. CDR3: CASSWGQGAYEQYF. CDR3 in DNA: TGCGCCAGCAGTTGGGGACAGGGGGCTTACGAGCAGTACTTC.

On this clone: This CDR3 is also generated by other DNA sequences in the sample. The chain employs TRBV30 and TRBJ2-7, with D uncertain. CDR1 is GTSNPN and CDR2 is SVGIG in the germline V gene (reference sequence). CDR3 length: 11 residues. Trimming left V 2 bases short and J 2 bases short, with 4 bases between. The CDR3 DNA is TGTGCCTGGAGTTCGGCCTACGAGCAGTACTTC. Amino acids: CAWSSAYEQYF.

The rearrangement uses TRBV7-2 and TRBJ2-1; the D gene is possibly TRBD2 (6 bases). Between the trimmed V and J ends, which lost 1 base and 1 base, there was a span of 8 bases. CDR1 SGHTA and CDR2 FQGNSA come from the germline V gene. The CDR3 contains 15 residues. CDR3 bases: TGTGCCAGCAGCTTAGTTGCGGGATCCTACAATGAGCAGTTCTTC. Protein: CASSLVAGSYNEQFF.

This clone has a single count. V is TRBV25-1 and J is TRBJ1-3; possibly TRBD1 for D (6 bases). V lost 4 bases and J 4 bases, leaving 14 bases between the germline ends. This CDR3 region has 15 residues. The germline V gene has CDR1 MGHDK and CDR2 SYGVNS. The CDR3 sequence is CASSVTGVGGNTIYF. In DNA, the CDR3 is TGTGCCAGCAGTGTGACAGGAGTTGGGGGAAACACCATATATTTT. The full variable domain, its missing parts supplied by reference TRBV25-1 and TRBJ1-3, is EADIYQTPRYLVIGTGKKITLECSQTMGHDKMYWYQQDPGMELHLIHYSYGVNSTEKGDLSSESTVSRIRTEHFPLTLESARPSHTSQYLCASSVTGVGGNTIYFGEGSWLTVV.